The 10 T cell receptor beta chains in this list originate from one sample, sequenced in a study of blood T cell repertoires in COVID-19. Clones were sequenced by immunoSEQ multiplex PCR, and TCRdb holds only the in-frame ones, with some missing. Of fewer than 200,000 clones listed, around 83% are singletons. Sequenced material: peripheral blood. These receptors all stem from a human donor in a cohort sampled during active COVID-19.

The chain employs TRBV7-8 and TRBJ2-5, with 7 nucleotides matching TRBD1. The CDR3 has 16 residues. Germline assignment: CDR1 SGHVS and CDR2 FQNEAQ. V gave up 6 bases and J gave up 6 bases; unmatched junction bases: 16. The CDR3 DNA is TGTGCCAGCAGTGGATGGGCAGGGGGATTTTTCAAGACCCAGTACTTC. Encoded protein: CASSGWAGGFFKTQYF.

This chain connects TRBV25-1 to TRBJ2-7; TRBD1 agrees at 9 bases. This CDR3 contains 15 residues. The J segment lost 5 bases and the V segment lost 4 bases, leaving 9 bases of the junction unmatched. Germline CDR1 reads MGHDK; CDR2 reads SYGVNS. This chain's CDR3 is CASSGPGTGRNEQYF. The CDR3 DNA sequence: TGTGCCAGCAGTGGCCCTGGGACAGGGAGGAACGAGCAGTACTTC.

The chain employs TRBV18 and TRBJ2-7; 13 bases are a match to TRBD2. This CDR3 spans 16 amino acids. Germline loops: CDR1 KGHSH, CDR2 LQKENI. V dropped 1 base and J dropped 3; count of bases not matched to a gene: 3. CDR3 residues: CASSPRTSGSNYEQYF. In nucleotides, the CDR3 is TGTGCCAGCTCACCACGGACTAGCGGGAGTAACTACGAGCAGTACTTC.

This clone was detected only a few times. V is TRBV5-5 and J is TRBJ1-6; D perhaps matches TRBD1 (5 bases). V lost 4 bases, J lost 5 bases, and 10 bases lay in between. CDR1 and CDR2 (germline): SGHKS, YYEKEE (reference sequence). The CDR3 is made up of 14 amino acids. CDR3 sequence: CASSNGRDNSPLHF. The CDR3 region has the DNA TGTGCCAGCAGCAATGGCAGGGATAATTCACCCCTCCACTTT.

This chain connects TRBV6-6 to TRBJ1-2; TRBD1 agrees at 8 bases. The CDR3 sequence is 15 residues long. From germline, CDR1 is MNHNY and CDR2 SVGAGI (reference sequence). Germline trimming cut 0 bases from V and 4 bases from J; bases unmatched to any gene: 4. The CDR3 bases are TGTGCCAGCAGTTACTCGGACAGGGCTCGCTATGGCTACACCTTC. Translated: CASSYSDRARYGYTF.

This clone occurred once. This chain links TRBV18 with TRBJ2-6; TRBD1 matches at 8 bases. Germline CDR1 KGHSH, CDR2 LQKENI. This CDR3 contains 14 residues. V trimming: 5 bases; J trimming: 9 bases; junction bases outside the gene matches: 6. CDR3 amino acids: CASSSDRGINVLTF. CDR3 in DNA: TGTGCCAGCTCATCCGACAGGGGAATCAACGTCCTGACTTTC. Combining the CDR3 with reference TRBV18 and TRBJ2-6 gives the whole variable domain NAGVMQNPRHLVRRRGQEARLRCSPMKGHSHVYWYRQLPEEGLKFMVYLQKENIIDESGMPKERFSAEFPKEGPSILRIQQVVRGDSAAYFCASSSDRGINVLTFGAGSRLTVL.

The chain links TRBV5-4 to TRBJ2-3; D gene unclear. V lost 0 bases and J 4 bases, leaving 12 bases between the germline ends. The germline V gene encodes CDR1 SGHNT and CDR2 YYREEE (reference sequence). The length of the CDR3 is 15 residues. The DNA of the CDR3 is TGTGCCAGCAGCTTGGATCCTCGAGAGCCAGATACGCAGTATTTT. Protein sequence: CASSLDPREPDTQYF.

This clone was detected only a few times. J is TRBJ2-2 and V is TRBV5-1; 7 positions agree with TRBD1. The V gene's germline CDR1 is SGHRS and CDR2 YFSETQ. V gave up 2 bases and J gave up 3 bases; unmatched junction bases: 7. The CDR3 consists of 16 residues. The CDR3 region is CASSLFPDRDTGELFF. In DNA, the CDR3 is TGCGCCAGCAGCTTATTCCCCGACAGGGACACCGGGGAGCTGTTTTTT.

The chain combines TRBV5-4 with TRBJ2-7; 8 bases fit TRBD2. Trimming removed 4 bases from V and 1 base from J; junction bases left unmatched: 10. Germline V CDR1 and CDR2: SGHNT, YYREEE (reference sequence). This CDR3 is 16 amino acids long. The CDR3 DNA reads TGTGCCAGCAGCGCCCCACCGACTAGCGTATCCTACGAGCAGTACTTC. It encodes CASSAPPTSVSYEQYF.

The table lists this clone with a few counts. J is TRBJ2-1 and V is TRBV5-1; D call uncertain. The CDR3 loop spans 14 amino acids. Trimming removed 2 bases from V and 0 bases from J, with 6 bases in between. CDR1 is SGHRS and CDR2 is YFSETQ in the germline V gene. This CDR3 is CASSFRSSYNEQFF. CDR3 nucleotides: TGCGCCAGCAGCTTTAGGAGCTCCTACAATGAGCAGTTCTTC.